This TCR beta chain is drawn from a study of blood T cell repertoires in COVID-19 (dated by TCRdb to about 2020). For context, the study as a whole: Samples covering the acute and convalescent phases of COVID-19 were provided by collaborators in the United States, Italy and Spain. The prospective study material was composed of cDNA or gDNA derived from T cells, B-cell-depleted T cells, or PBMCs. The dataset comprised deeply sampled blood TCRbeta repertoires from subjects exposed to, actively infected with, or recovered from COVID-19. The repertoires were released in a freely available public database intended as a resource for research on the immune response to SARS-CoV-2. The samples were drawn from the first 160 participants of the ongoing ImmuneRACE study and from under 1,500 subjects provided by 6 global collaborators. The sample metadata nearly always contained a de-identified subject ID, COVID-19 status, age in years and sex. HLA class I and class II types, where available, came from metadata supplied by the sample provider rather than from assay-based typing. Broad study findings and their caveats: How much clinical and demographic metadata was included differed by source and by participant, and the metadata was provided uncurated.

The count of this clone is one. No cognate antigen has been identified for it. Per-nucleotide qualities are absent, and no much larger clonotype sits a single base away. TCRbeta CDR3 regions were amplified from genomic DNA by means of the immunoSEQ Assay, a bias-controlled multiplex PCR. From the authors' description of their analysis: Within the assay, amplification of reference gene primers was used to estimate how many nucleated cells each sample contained. To quantify the absolute abundance of each unique TCRbeta CDR3 rearrangement, sequence reads were collapsed and filtered. For each sample, productive Simpson clonality was calculated as the square root of Simpson's diversity index over productive rearrangements. The table was pulled from immuneACCESS by TCRdb, which kept in-frame rearrangements only. Such tables lose some clones; where checked, under half of the loss comes from unresolved V genes, and the rest has no known cause. That table is the source of V, J and clone size, and D and trimming were worked out from the DNA. This sample comprises about 130,000 clones, roughly 90% of them detected only once. Clones ranked in the top ten supply 4% to 5% of the sample.

In Seattle, one collaborating source enrolled patients while the infection was active and tracked those patients longitudinally over the course of disease. Whole blood was collected in K2EDTA tubes by collaborating institutions according to the institutions' own protocols. For TCRbeta analysis, collaborators shipped samples as frozen whole blood, isolated PBMCs, or DNA extracted from either of those sample types. V and J are truncated by 7 bases and 6 bases respectively, leaving an intervening sequence of 21 bases. The germline V gene (reference sequence) gives CDR1 as LNHDA and CDR2 as SQIVND. The CDR3 sequence holds 15 residues, the cysteine and phenylalanine included. The DNA shown is the 45-base CDR3, in frame from base 1.

The chain was built from TRBV19 and TRBJ1-1; matching of 5 bases hints at TRBD1 as the D gene. The source of this sequence is a man aged 60 to 75 with COVID-19, enrolled during active disease. The material sequenced was peripheral blood. The CDR3 protein sequence reads: CASIPSGGSGAEAFF. The bases are TGTGCCAGTATTCCGTCGGGGGGATCGGGCGCTGAAGCTTTCTTT.